The 17 T cell receptor beta chains below were found in one sample sequenced in a study of early T cells in non-severe SARS-CoV-2 infection. Each CDR3 protein gets one entry after TCRdb re-called the 5' RACE reads with MiXCR. The profile shows around 64,000 distinct CDR3 sequences, 12% of them singletons. The sequenced sample was whole blood. These receptors were collected from an adult who was a healthcare worker with PCR-confirmed SARS-CoV-2 infection or an uninfected control (not recorded which).

This clonotype showed up just a few times. This sequence joins TRBV5-1 and TRBJ1-2; D is unresolved. The V gene lost 1 base and the J gene lost 6 bases, with 7 bases spanning the gap. The CDR3 is 12 amino acids. Germline V CDR1 and CDR2: SGHRS, YFSETQ. CDR3 in amino acids: CASSLPGNGYTF. The CDR3 DNA sequence: TGCGCCAGCAGCTTGCCTGGGAATGGCTACACCTTC. Complete variable domain (other parts from reference TRBV5-1 and TRBJ1-2): KAGVTQTPRYLIKTRGQQVTLSCSPISGHRSVSWYQQTPGQGLQFLFEYFSETQRNKGNFPGRFSGRQFSNSRSEMNVSTLELGDSALYLCASSLPGNGYTFGSGTRLTVV.

The CDR3 sequence is CASSPDTYEQYF. CDR3 coding DNA: TGTGCCAGCAGTCCAGACACCTACGAGCAGTACTTC. This sequence joins TRBV25-1 and TRBJ2-7, with D uncertain. The ends were cut back, 5 bases at V and 2 bases at J, with 7 bases in the middle. Germline loops: CDR1 MGHDK, CDR2 SYGVNS. CDR3 length: 12 residues.

This clonotype was seen only a few times. This chain uses TRBV30 with TRBJ1-1; D is uncertain. The CDR3 spans 13 residues. Germline assignment: CDR1 GTSNPN and CDR2 SVGIG (reference sequence). Trimming took off 0 bases at V and 5 bases at J, with 10 bases between the two ends. CDR3 loop: CAWSVRVATEAFF. In DNA, the CDR3 is TGTGCCTGGAGTGTAAGGGTGGCGACTGAAGCTTTCTTT.

This clonotype has ten or more counts. V gene TRBV7-9 combines with J gene TRBJ2-7; D could derive from TRBD1 or TRBD2 (5 bases each). The CDR3 totals 14 residues. Germline loops: CDR1 SEHNR, CDR2 FQNEAQ (reference sequence). Trimming pared 0 bases from V and 3 bases from J, leaving 9 bases between. CDR3 protein: CASSLAWGNYEQYF. The CDR3 DNA follows: TGTGCCAGCAGCTTAGCGTGGGGGAACTACGAGCAGTACTTC.

This clonotype was seen only a few times. The chain has TRBV24-1 and TRBJ2-1; no definite D call. The CDR3 is 14 residues long. CDR1 and CDR2 from the germline V gene are KGHDR and SFDVKD. With 7 bases removed from V and 9 bases from J, the gap between germline ends came to 18 bases. This chain's CDR3 is CATRAHGLMAEQFF. CDR3 in DNA: TGTGCCACCAGAGCCCATGGGTTGATGGCTGAGCAGTTCTTC.

This clonotype was recorded a few times. This chain links TRBV7-3 with TRBJ2-5, with D possibly matching TRBD2 (6 bases). There are 13 residues in the CDR3. Between the trimmed V and J ends, which lost 2 bases and 7 bases, there was a span of 11 bases. The germline CDR1 and CDR2 sequences are SGHTA and FQGTGA. In DNA, the CDR3 is TGTGCCAGCAGCTTAGACTACGGGGGGACCCAGTACTTC. Translated, it gives CASSLDYGGTQYF.

This clonotype was detected many times. This chain uses TRBV12-3 or TRBV12-4 with TRBJ1-3; D remains ambiguous. CDR3 length: 15 amino acids. Trimming removed 6 bases from V and 0 bases from J, with 12 bases in between. CDR3 in DNA: TGTGCCAGCAGCCTAGACGGCCGCTCTGGAAACACCATATATTTT. It translates to CASSLDGRSGNTIYF.

This clonotype was recorded many times. The rearrangement links TRBV14 to TRBJ2-1; TRBD2 aligns across 13 bases. The CDR3 length is 20 residues. Germline lookup yields CDR1 SGHDN and CDR2 FVKESK. J was trimmed by 0 bases and V by 5 bases; bases with no gene match: 13. The CDR3 DNA reads TGTGCCAGCAGCAAAACTAGCGGGGGGGCCGAGGACCTCTCCTACAATGAGCAGTTCTTC. This codes for CASSKTSGGAEDLSYNEQFF.

This clonotype was picked up many times. This chain connects TRBV10-3 to TRBJ2-4, with 7 bases that match TRBD1. This CDR3 has 13 residues. V gave up 6 bases and J gave up 5 bases; unmatched junction bases: 4. Germline CDR1 reads ENHRY; CDR2 reads SYGVKD. The CDR3 DNA reads as TGTGCCATCAGAAGACAGGGCCAAAACATTCAGTACTTC. The encoded protein is CAIRRQGQNIQYF.

This clonotype was detected many times. V gene TRBV25-1 combines with J gene TRBJ2-1, with D possibly being TRBD1 (6 bases). Trimming pared 5 bases from V and 4 bases from J, leaving 15 bases between. This CDR3 is 15 amino acids long. Germline CDR1 is MGHDK and CDR2 is SYGVNS. The CDR3 DNA sequence: TGTGCCAGCAGTTCAGGGGTTAGGATATACAATGAGCAGTTCTTC. It translates to CASSSGVRIYNEQFF.

In its sample, this clonotype was seen many times. The chain employs TRBV21-1 and TRBJ2-7; TRBD2 was called by the table and not checked on the DNA. TRBV21-1 is listed as a pseudogene. The CDR3 contains 16 residues. CDR3 protein: CASSKHRLADPNEQYF. CDR3 DNA: TGTGCCAGCAGCAAACATAGACTAGCGGACCCGAACGAGCAGTACTTC.

This clonotype came up many times. This rearrangement joins TRBV5-1 to TRBJ2-1; D is unresolved. Trimming left V 0 bases short and J 8 bases short, with 12 bases between. Per the germline V gene, CDR1 is SGHRS and CDR2 is YFSETQ. CDR3 size: 14 residues. The CDR3 region is CASSLESGTHEQFF. The DNA for the CDR3 is TGCGCCAGCAGCTTGGAATCAGGCACCCATGAGCAGTTCTTC.

This clonotype was seen many times. The chain links TRBV6-4 to TRBJ2-3; TRBD2 matches 13 bases. Germline trimming cut 3 bases from V and 2 bases from J; bases unmatched to any gene: 2. CDR1 is MRHNA and CDR2 is SNTAGT in the germline V gene. This CDR3 has 16 amino acids. CDR3 coding DNA: TGTGCCAGCAGTGATGGACTAGCGGGAGACACAGATACGCAGTATTTT. This gives the protein CASSDGLAGDTDTQYF.

There are many counts of this clonotype. CDR3 sequence reads: CASSLGGWDNEQFF. The CDR3 nucleotides read TGTGCCAGCAGCTTGGGTGGTTGGGACAATGAGCAGTTCTTC. The rearrangement links TRBV11-2 to TRBJ2-1, with no clear D. Trimming removed 3 bases at V and 5 bases at J, with 11 bases between. The length of the CDR3 is 14 residues. The germline V gene encodes CDR1 SGHAT and CDR2 FQNNGV.

This clonotype was counted a single time. V is TRBV6-5 and J is TRBJ2-7; D ambiguous. The germline V and J ends were trimmed by 9 bases and 2 bases, with 17 bases remaining between them. Germline V gives CDR1 MNHEY, CDR2 SVGAGI. The CDR3 has 14 residues. The CDR3 loop reads CASSSSFGTYEQYF. The CDR3 nucleotides are TGTGCCAGTTCCTCCTCCTTTGGCACCTACGAGCAGTACTTC.

This clonotype turned up a few times. The chain is built from TRBV6-2 or TRBV6-3 and TRBJ2-3; D uncertain. Germline V gene sequence: CDR1 MNHEY, CDR2 SVGEGT. This CDR3 comprises 13 residues. The germline V and J ends were trimmed by 2 bases and 6 bases, with 9 bases remaining between them. CDR3 protein: CASSYRQSDTQYF. The CDR3 DNA reads TGTGCCAGCAGTTACAGGCAGAGCGATACGCAGTATTTT.

This clonotype showed up many times. The chain couples TRBV20-1 to TRBJ1-4; D is ambiguous. Looked up from germline, CDR1 is DFQATT and CDR2 is SNEGSKA (reference sequence). The CDR3 runs 11 residues. Deletions cut 5 bases from V and 13 bases from J, with 14 bases between. CDR3 residues: CSAPPDHRLFF. The CDR3 DNA is TGCAGTGCTCCTCCAGACCACAGACTGTTTTTT.